This TCR beta chain appears in the sequencing data of a study of breast tumors, draining lymph nodes, adjacent tissues. Trimming left V 7 bases short and J 9 bases short, with 18 bases between. The length of the CDR3 is 13 residues. Germline V gives CDR1 SNHLY, CDR2 FYNNEI. Samples came from axillary lymph nodes draining the breast cancer. As to this clonotype: Its target is not known.

Notes on the study in general: Compared with lymph nodes, tumors were less diverse; compared with nontumor tissue, more.

From the multiplex PCR reads, TCRdb called clonotypes with MiXCR, one entry per CDR3 protein. The data contain around 190,000 distinct CDR3 sequences, about 33% of them seen just once; the ten biggest clones take up around 4%. V gene TRBV2 combines with J gene TRBJ2-5; perhaps TRBD1 as D (5 bases). The TCR originated in a female donor with breast cancer. Some clones in this sample may be carry-over from other donors' samples. The specimen was axillary lymph node tissue. CDR3 loop: CASKGDSNQPQYF. Here the CDR3 DNA reads TGTGCCAGCAAAGGGGATAGCAATCAGCCCCAGTACTTC.